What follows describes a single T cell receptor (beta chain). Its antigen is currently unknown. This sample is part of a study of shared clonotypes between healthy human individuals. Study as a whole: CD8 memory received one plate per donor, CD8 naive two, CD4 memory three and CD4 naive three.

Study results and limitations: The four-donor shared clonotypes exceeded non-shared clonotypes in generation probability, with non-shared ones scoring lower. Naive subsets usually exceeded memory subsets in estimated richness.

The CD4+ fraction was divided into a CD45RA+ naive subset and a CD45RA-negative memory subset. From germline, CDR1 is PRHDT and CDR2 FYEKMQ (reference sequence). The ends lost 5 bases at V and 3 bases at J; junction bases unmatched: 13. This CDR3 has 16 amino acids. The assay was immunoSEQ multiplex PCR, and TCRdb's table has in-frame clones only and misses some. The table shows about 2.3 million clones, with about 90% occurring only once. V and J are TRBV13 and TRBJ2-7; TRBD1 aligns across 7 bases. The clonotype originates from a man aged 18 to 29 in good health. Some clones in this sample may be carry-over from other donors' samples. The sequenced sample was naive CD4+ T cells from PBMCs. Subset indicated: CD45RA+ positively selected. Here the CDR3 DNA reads TGTGCCAGCAGCACCTCCCTGGACAGGCTTAACTACGAGCAGTACTTC. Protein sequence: CASSTSLDRLNYEQYF.